These T cell receptor beta chains were read from a single sample in a study of glioma-infiltrating T cells after dendritic cell vaccination. The repertoire was sequenced with immunoSEQ multiplex PCR; TCRdb's copy has only in-frame clones and lacks some. Of approximately 100,000 clones in the sample, approximately 81% were seen once. The source was blood, collected before dendritic cell vaccination. The receptors come from a human donor with glioblastoma. CDR3s include the opening cysteine and the closing phenylalanine or tryptophan. D genes are given only for firm matches. The size field is filled for only some rows; it gives once, few, many or a size class.

TRBV6-5	-	-	TRBJ2-7	CASTPLLYIGEQYF	TGTGCCAGCACTCCCCTCCTATACATCGGGGAGCAGTACTTC
TRBV28	-	TRBD1	TRBJ1-2	CASSSPQTGRGYTF	TGTGCCAGCAGTTCCCCCCAGACAGGGCGCGGCTACACCTTC
TRBV29-1	-	-	TRBJ1-1	CSVRVGAQNTEAFF	TGCAGCGTTCGTGTTGGGGCGCAGAACACTGAAGCTTTCTTT
TRBV7-2	-	-	TRBJ1-5	CASSLEGGQPQHF	TGTGCCAGCAGCCTCGAAGGAGGTCAGCCCCAGCATTTT
TRBV10-3	-	TRBD1	TRBJ1-2	CAISDGQGENYGYTF	TGTGCCATCAGTGACGGACAGGGGGAGAACTATGGCTACACCTTC
TRBV4-1	-	TRBD1	TRBJ2-7	CASSQARDRGPYEQYF	TGCGCCAGCAGCCAAGCCCGGGACAGGGGGCCTTACGAGCAGTACTTC
TRBV4-1	-	TRBD1	TRBJ2-7	CASSQESGGQGAYEQYF	TGCGCCAGCAGCCAAGAGTCGGGGGGACAGGGTGCTTACGAGCAGTACTTC
TRBV28	-	-	TRBJ2-7	CASSLARRERQGVVETFREQYF	TGTGCCAGCAGTTTAGCTCGGAGGGAGCGTCAAGGGGTAGTGGAAACATTTCGCGAGCAGTACTTC
TRBV7-2	-	TRBD2	TRBJ2-2	CASSLGRAGANTGELFF	TGTGCCAGCAGCTTAGGAAGGGCGGGAGCCAACACCGGGGAGCTGTTTTTT
TRBV19	-	-	TRBJ1-1	CASSKRFSDNTEAFF	TGTGCCAGTAGTAAGAGGTTTTCGGATAACACTGAAGCTTTCTTT
TRBV4-2	few	TRBD1	TRBJ2-7	CASSLGQGDEQYF	TGTGCCAGCAGCTTGGGCCAGGGGGACGAGCAGTACTTC
TRBV19	-	TRBD1	TRBJ2-7	CASSLQGAPYEQYF	TGTGCCAGTAGTCTACAGGGGGCCCCCTACGAGCAGTACTTC
TRBV7-9	-	-	TRBJ1-2	CASSLDGRALGYGYTF	TGTGCCAGCAGCTTAGATGGGCGGGCCTTAGGCTATGGCTACACCTTC
TRBV19	-	-	TRBJ1-1	CASSIDRATEAFF	TGTGCCAGTAGTATAGACAGGGCTACTGAAGCTTTCTTT
TRBV2	-	-	TRBJ1-5	CASSVISNQPQHF	TGTGCCAGCAGTGTAATTAGCAATCAGCCCCAGCATTTT
TRBV10-3	-	-	TRBJ1-6	CAIRQGLGNSPLHF	TGTGCCATCAGGCAGGGTCTTGGGAATTCACCCCTCCACTTT
TRBV15	-	TRBD2	TRBJ2-5	CATSRARGGGGETQYF	TGTGCCACCAGCAGAGCACGGGGTGGGGGGGGAGAGACCCAGTACTTC
TRBV11-2	once	-	TRBJ2-7	CASSLRFLTDNEQYF	TGTGCCAGCAGCTTACGATTCCTGACAGATAACGAGCAGTACTTC